These T cell receptor beta chains were read from a single sample in a study of shared clonotypes between healthy human individuals. Sequencing used immunoSEQ multiplex PCR; TCRdb keeps in-frame clones, though not all of them. The sample has roughly 2.2 million clones, roughly 92% seen once. The sample taken for sequencing was naive CD4+ T cells from PBMCs. The receptors come from a man aged 18 to 35 in good health. Some clones in this sample may be carry-over from other donors' samples. Each CDR3 is given with its conserved first and last residue. The D gene is left open where the match is weak. Expanded clones get a size class; other rows say once, few or many, or leave the size out.

j_gene	len	v_gene	d_gene	abundance	CDR3aa	CDR3nt
TRBJ1-4	14	TRBV11-2	-	-	CASSLGRTNEKLFF	TGTGCCAGCAGCTTAGGAAGGACTAATGAAAAACTGTTTTTT
TRBJ2-7	13	TRBV7-7	-	-	CASSLTGLGEQYF	TGTGCCAGCAGCTTGACAGGACTGGGGGAGCAGTACTTC
TRBJ1-2	11	TRBV30	-	-	CAWSVVRDCTF	TGTGCCTGGAGTGTAGTGAGGGATTGCACCTTC
TRBJ2-2	16	TRBV29-1	-	-	CSASTGRLINTGELFF	TGCAGCGCCTCAACAGGTCGCCTAATCAACACCGGGGAGCTGTTTTTT
TRBJ2-5	15	TRBV5-4	TRBD2	-	CASSSPAGVRETQYF	TGTGCCAGCAGCTCTCCAGCGGGAGTTAGGGAGACCCAGTACTTC
TRBJ2-3	15	TRBV11-3	TRBD1	-	CASSQGQGITDTQYF	TGTGCCAGCAGCCAAGGACAGGGTATAACAGATACGCAGTATTTT
TRBJ2-2	13	TRBV5-1	-	-	CASSFSVTGELFF	TGCGCCAGCAGCTTTAGCGTAACCGGGGAGCTGTTTTTT
TRBJ2-7	14	TRBV5-5	-	-	CASSLGTSPYEQYF	TGTGCCAGCAGCCTCGGGACCTCACCCTACGAGCAGTACTTC
TRBJ2-7	15	TRBV11-1	-	-	CASSLRDGDSYEQYF	TGTGCCAGCAGCCTCCGGGACGGGGACTCCTACGAGCAGTACTTC
TRBJ1-2	16	TRBV7-8	-	-	CASSLASGSLNYGYTF	TGTGCCAGCAGCTTAGCGTCAGGGAGTTTAAACTATGGCTACACCTTC
TRBJ1-3	13	TRBV7-3	-	-	CASSSGAGNTIYF	TGTGCCAGCAGCTCAGGGGCTGGAAACACCATATATTTT
TRBJ2-1	15	TRBV23-1	-	-	CASSQLTEGFNEQFF	TGCGCCAGCAGTCAATTAACTGAGGGATTCAATGAGCAGTTCTTC
TRBJ2-7	14	TRBV11-2	-	-	CASSFAGTFYEQYF	TGTGCCAGCAGCTTCGCCGGGACTTTCTACGAGCAGTACTTC
TRBJ2-2	17	TRBV10-3	-	-	CAISGVGQGENTGELFF	TGTGCCATCAGTGGGGTTGGCCAGGGCGAGAACACCGGGGAGCTGTTTTTT
TRBJ2-7	15	TRBV18	TRBD2	-	CASSPTSGRAGEQYF	TGTGCCAGCTCACCGACTAGCGGGAGGGCTGGCGAGCAGTACTTC
TRBJ2-5	12	TRBV29-1	-	-	CSVGGIGKTQYF	TGCAGCGTTGGGGGGATCGGGAAGACCCAGTACTTC
TRBJ1-1	12	TRBV6-5	-	-	CASSYSTGEAFF	TGTGCCAGCAGTTACTCTACAGGAGAAGCTTTCTTT
TRBJ2-3	17	TRBV5-1	TRBD2	-	CASSKHTTSAGTDTQYF	TGCGCCAGCAGCAAACATACTACTAGCGCGGGCACAGATACGCAGTATTTT
TRBJ2-7	14	TRBV29-1	TRBD2	-	CSVELGLARYEQYF	TGCAGCGTTGAGTTGGGACTAGCGCGATACGAGCAGTACTTC
TRBJ1-5	15	TRBV4-1	TRBD1	-	CASSHPDREAQPQHF	TGCGCCAGCAGCCATCCGGACAGGGAGGCGCAGCCCCAGCATTTT
TRBJ1-2	14	TRBV27	TRBD1	once	CASSLSRDSAGYTF	TGTGCCAGCAGTTTATCAAGGGACAGCGCTGGCTACACCTTC
TRBJ2-5	13	TRBV11-3	TRBD1	-	CASQNQGEETQYF	TGTGCCAGCCAGAACCAGGGGGAGGAGACCCAGTACTTC
TRBJ2-7	15	TRBV18	-	-	CASSLSRDNSYEQYF	TGTGCCAGCTCACTCTCCCGGGACAACTCCTACGAGCAGTACTTC
TRBJ2-4	16	TRBV11-2	-	-	CASSFGGWWDKNIQYF	TGTGCCAGCAGCTTTGGGGGGTGGTGGGACAAAAACATTCAGTACTTC
TRBJ2-5	15	TRBV7-2	-	once	CASSLGGAGWETQYF	TGTGCCAGCAGCTTAGGTGGGGCGGGGTGGGAGACCCAGTACTTC
TRBJ2-2	16	TRBV11-2	-	-	CASSSTQGGPTGELFF	TGTGCCAGCAGCTCTACCCAAGGGGGGCCGACCGGGGAGCTGTTTTTT
TRBJ2-5	13	TRBV19	TRBD1	-	CASRKGGAETQYF	TGTGCCAGTAGAAAAGGGGGCGCGGAGACCCAGTACTTC
TRBJ1-4	16	TRBV5-1	-	-	CASSLGTASINEKLFF	TGCGCCAGCAGCTTGGGCACCGCCTCGATAAATGAAAAACTGTTTTTT
TRBJ2-1	14	TRBV5-1	TRBD1	-	CASSDRGVYNEQFF	TGCGCCAGCAGCGACAGGGGGGTCTACAATGAGCAGTTCTTC
TRBJ2-7	15	TRBV5-3	-	-	CARSLVGELRHEQYF	TGTGCCAGAAGCTTGGTGGGGGAGCTTCGACACGAGCAGTACTTC